The 10 T cell receptor beta chains given below trace back to one sample, sequenced in a study of lymphopenia after photon versus proton radiotherapy (dated by TCRdb to about 2019). The library was generated by the immunoSEQ multiplex PCR assay. This is the immuneACCESS table as TCRdb keeps it, with only in-frame sequences that have V and J called. A part of the clones is gone; compared with another copy, unresolved V genes explain less than half, and the rest is unexplained. The sample yields 50,000 to 70,000 clones; roughly nine tenths were counted once. 9.5% to 15% of the sample lies in the top ten. Source: peripheral blood, taken from a patient treated with proton-based radiotherapy. These receptors all come from a man aged 80 or over with esophageal cancer.

The chain combines TRBV29-1 with TRBJ2-7; D may be TRBD1 or TRBD2 (5 bases each). CDR1 is SQVTM, CDR2 ANQGSEA, per germline. V lost 1 base and J lost 3, with 22 bases in between. CDR3 size: 17 residues. CDR3 bases: TGCAGCGTTGAAGCCGGCTTAGCGACAGCTGGGGGCTACGAGCAGTACTTC. Translation gives CSVEAGLATAGGYEQYF.

The chain is built from TRBV4-3 and TRBJ2-2, with 7 bases that match TRBD1. The CDR3 consists of 15 residues. V lost 1 base, J lost 4 bases, and 3 bases stayed unmatched. Per germline, CDR1 LGHNA and CDR2 YSLEER. DNA for the CDR3: TGCGCCAGCAGCCAAGGGGGACAGTTCACCGGGGAGCTGTTTTTT. Translation: CASSQGGQFTGELFF.

The chain links TRBV5-4 to TRBJ1-2; D is unresolved. Between the trimmed V and J ends, which lost 1 base and 0 bases, there was a span of 10 bases. The CDR3 has 15 residues. The germline V gene has CDR1 SGHNT and CDR2 YYREEE (reference sequence). CDR3 bases: TGTGCCAGCAGCTTGTGGGCAGGAGCTAACTATGGCTACACCTTC. Residues: CASSLWAGANYGYTF. The full variable domain, with the rest looked up from reference TRBV5-4 and TRBJ1-2, is ETGVTQSPTHLIKTRGQQVTLRCSSQSGHNTVSWYQQALGQGPQFIFQYYREEENGRGNFPPRFSGLQFPNYSSELNVNALELDDSALYLCASSLWAGANYGYTFGSGTRLTVV.

The CDR3 is CASSRMGLENTEAFF. The CDR3 region has the DNA TGTGCCAGCAGCCGCATGGGACTTGAGAACACTGAAGCTTTCTTT. The V and J genes are TRBV5-8 and TRBJ1-1; D might be TRBD1 (5 bases). In germline, CDR1 is SGHTS, CDR2 YDEGEE. The germline V and J ends were trimmed by 4 bases and 1 base, with 14 bases remaining between them. CDR3 length equals 15 residues.

The rearrangement joins TRBV2 to TRBJ1-4; TRBD1 is a possible D gene (6 bases). Per germline, CDR1 SNHLY and CDR2 FYNNEI. Trimming removed 6 bases at V and 6 bases at J, with 14 bases between. This CDR3 contains 14 residues. The CDR3, as DNA: TGTGCCAGCAGAGTCGGGACAAGTTATGAAAAACTGTTTTTT. Translated, it gives CASRVGTSYEKLFF.

The gene calls are TRBV10-3 and TRBJ2-3; TRBD2 agrees at 8 bases. V dropped 7 bases and J dropped 0; count of bases not matched to a gene: 6. This CDR3 spans 15 amino acids. The germline CDR1 and CDR2 sequences are ENHRY and SYGVKD. CDR3 DNA sequence: TGTGCCATCAAGACTAGCGAGGCTAGCACAGATACGCAGTATTTT. Its translation is CAIKTSEASTDTQYF.

The chain is built from TRBV6-6 and TRBJ2-3; 11 nucleotides align to TRBD1. The junction had 4 bases not matched to a gene; V was cut back by 6 bases and J by 2 bases. The CDR3 is 15 amino acids. The germline CDR1 and CDR2 sequences are MNHNY and SVGAGI (reference sequence). CDR3 bases: TGTGCCAGCAGACGGGGACAGGGGGACACAGATACGCAGTATTTT. Protein: CASRRGQGDTDTQYF.

The chain has TRBV7-7 and TRBJ1-2; unclear D gene. The V end lost 5 bases, the J end lost 8 bases, and 15 bases lay between the germline ends. The CDR3 extends over 13 amino acids. The germline CDR1 and CDR2 sequences are SSHAT and FNYEAQ (reference sequence). The CDR3 DNA reads TGTGCCAGCAGCCCGGACGGCCTGGGGGGCTACACCTTC. Amino acids: CASSPDGLGGYTF.

The J gene is TRBJ2-5, the V gene TRBV7-2, with 11 nucleotides matching TRBD2. The CDR3 has 18 amino acids. Germline CDR1 reads SGHTA; CDR2 reads FQGNSA. After removal of 1 base from V and 3 bases from J, the junction contained 10 bases not matched to a gene. As DNA, the CDR3 is TGTGCCAGCAGCTTAGTGGGAGGTAGCGGGGGGGCCGAAGAGACCCAGTACTTC. Encoded protein: CASSLVGGSGGAEETQYF.

The J gene is TRBJ2-7, the V gene TRBV10-1; D is undetermined. CDR3 length: 15 amino acids. V was cut by 3 bases and J by 0 bases, with 12 bases left in between. Germline values: CDR1 WNHNN, CDR2 SYGVQD (reference sequence). The CDR3 is CASSDCDPYSYEQYF. Written as DNA, the CDR3 is TGCGCCAGCAGTGACTGTGATCCCTACTCCTACGAGCAGTACTTC.